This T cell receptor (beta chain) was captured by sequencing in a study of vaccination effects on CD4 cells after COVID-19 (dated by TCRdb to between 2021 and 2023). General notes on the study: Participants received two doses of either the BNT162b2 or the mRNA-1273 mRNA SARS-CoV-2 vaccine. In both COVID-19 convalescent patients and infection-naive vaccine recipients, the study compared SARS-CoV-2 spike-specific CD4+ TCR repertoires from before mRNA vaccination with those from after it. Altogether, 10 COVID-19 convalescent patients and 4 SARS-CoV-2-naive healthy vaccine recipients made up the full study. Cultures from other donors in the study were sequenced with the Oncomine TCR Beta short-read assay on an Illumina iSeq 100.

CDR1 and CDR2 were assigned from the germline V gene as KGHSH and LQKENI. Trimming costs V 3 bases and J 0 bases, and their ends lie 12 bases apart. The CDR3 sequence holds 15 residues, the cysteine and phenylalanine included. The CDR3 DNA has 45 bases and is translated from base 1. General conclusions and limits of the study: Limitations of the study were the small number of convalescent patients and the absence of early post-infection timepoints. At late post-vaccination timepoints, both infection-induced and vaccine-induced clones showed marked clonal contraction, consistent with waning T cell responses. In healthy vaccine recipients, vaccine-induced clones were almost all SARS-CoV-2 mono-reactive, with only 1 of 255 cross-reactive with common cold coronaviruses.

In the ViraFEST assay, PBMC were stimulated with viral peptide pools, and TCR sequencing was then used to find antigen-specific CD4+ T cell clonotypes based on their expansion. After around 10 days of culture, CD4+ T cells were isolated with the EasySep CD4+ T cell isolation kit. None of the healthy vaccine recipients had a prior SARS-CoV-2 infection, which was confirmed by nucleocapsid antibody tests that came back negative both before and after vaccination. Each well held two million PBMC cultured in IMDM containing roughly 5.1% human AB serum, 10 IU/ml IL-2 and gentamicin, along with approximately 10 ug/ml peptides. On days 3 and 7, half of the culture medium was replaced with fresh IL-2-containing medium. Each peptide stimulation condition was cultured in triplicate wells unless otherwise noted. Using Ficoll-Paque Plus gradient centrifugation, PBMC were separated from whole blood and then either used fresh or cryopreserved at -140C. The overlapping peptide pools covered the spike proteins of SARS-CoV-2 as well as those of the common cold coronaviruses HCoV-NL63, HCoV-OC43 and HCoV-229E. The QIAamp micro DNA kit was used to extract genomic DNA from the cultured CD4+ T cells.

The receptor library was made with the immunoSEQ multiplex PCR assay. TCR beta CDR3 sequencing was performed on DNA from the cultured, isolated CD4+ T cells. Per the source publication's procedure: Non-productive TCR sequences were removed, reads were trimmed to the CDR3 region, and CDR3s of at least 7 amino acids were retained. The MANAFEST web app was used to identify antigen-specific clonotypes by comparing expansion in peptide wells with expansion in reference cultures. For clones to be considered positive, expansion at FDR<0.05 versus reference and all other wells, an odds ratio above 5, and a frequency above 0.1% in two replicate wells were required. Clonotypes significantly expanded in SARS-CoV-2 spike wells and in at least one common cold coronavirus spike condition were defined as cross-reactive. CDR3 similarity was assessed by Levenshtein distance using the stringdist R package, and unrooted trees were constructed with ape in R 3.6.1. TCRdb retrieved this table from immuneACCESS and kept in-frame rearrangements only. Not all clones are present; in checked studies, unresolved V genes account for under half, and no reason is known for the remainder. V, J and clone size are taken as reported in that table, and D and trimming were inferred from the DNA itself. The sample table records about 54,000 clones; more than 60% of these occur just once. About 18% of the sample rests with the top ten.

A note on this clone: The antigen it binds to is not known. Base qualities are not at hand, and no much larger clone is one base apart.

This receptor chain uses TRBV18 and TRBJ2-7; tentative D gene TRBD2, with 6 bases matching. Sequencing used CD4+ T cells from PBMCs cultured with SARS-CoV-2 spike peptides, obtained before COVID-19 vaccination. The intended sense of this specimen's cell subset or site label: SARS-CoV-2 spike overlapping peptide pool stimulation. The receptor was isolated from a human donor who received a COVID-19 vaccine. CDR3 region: CASSPRGGRSYEQYF. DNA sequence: TGTGCCAGCTCACCGAGGGGAGGACGCTCCTACGAGCAGTACTTC.